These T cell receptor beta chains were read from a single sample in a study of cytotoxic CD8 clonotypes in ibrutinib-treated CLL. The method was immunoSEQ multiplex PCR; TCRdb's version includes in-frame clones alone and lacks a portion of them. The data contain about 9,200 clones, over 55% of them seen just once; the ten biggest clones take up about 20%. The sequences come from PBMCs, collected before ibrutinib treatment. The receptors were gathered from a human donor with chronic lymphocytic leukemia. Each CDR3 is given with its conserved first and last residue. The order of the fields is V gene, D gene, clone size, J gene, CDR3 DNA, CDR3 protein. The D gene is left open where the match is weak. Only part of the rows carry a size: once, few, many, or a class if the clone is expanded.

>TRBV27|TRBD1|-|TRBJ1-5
TGTGCCAGCAGCCCAGGGGGATATAGCAATCAGCCCCAGCATTTT
CASSPGGYSNQPQHF
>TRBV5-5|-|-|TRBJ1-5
TGTGCCAGCAGCCGAGCAGCGCCAGGGGCGGCCTATAGCAATCAGCCCCAGCATTTT
CASSRAAPGAAYSNQPQHF
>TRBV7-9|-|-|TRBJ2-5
TGTGCCAGCAGCGCCGGAGAGACCCAGTACTTC
CASSAGETQYF
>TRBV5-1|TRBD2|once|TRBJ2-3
TGCGCCAGCAGCTCTAGCGGGGACCGCACAGATACGCAGTATTTT
CASSSSGDRTDTQYF
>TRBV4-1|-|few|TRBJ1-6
TGCGCCAGCAGCCAGCAGGGTCGCTCCTATAATTCACCCCTCCACTTT
CASSQQGRSYNSPLHF
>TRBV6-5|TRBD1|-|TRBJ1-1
TGTGCCAGCAGTTTCGACAGGGCTAACACTGAAGCTTTCTTT
CASSFDRANTEAFF
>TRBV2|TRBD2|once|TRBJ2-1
TGTGCCAGCGCGAGAACTAGCGCCTACTCCTACAATGAGCAGTTCTTC
CASARTSAYSYNEQFF
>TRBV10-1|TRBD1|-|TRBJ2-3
TGCGCCAGCAGTGAGCAGTCCGGGACAGGCACAGATACGCAGTATTTT
CASSEQSGTGTDTQYF
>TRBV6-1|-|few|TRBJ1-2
TGTGCCAGCAGCCCCCACAGGGCTGAAGGCTACACCTTC
CASSPHRAEGYTF
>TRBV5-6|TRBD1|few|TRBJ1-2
TGTGCCAGCAGGACAGGGGACTATGGCTACACCTTC
CASRTGDYGYTF
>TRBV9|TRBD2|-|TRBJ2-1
TGTGCCAGCAGCGTAGGAGACCAGTGGGCTAGCGGGGGGAATGAGCAGTTCTTC
CASSVGDQWASGGNEQFF
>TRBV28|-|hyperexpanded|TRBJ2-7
TGTGCCAGCAGGGAGGACAGCTCCTACGAGCAGTACTTC
CASREDSSYEQYF
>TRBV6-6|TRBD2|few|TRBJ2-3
TGTGCCAGCAGTTACGGAGCGGGGTTAGATACGCAGTATTTT
CASSYGAGLDTQYF
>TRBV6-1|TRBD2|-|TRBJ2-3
TGTGCCAGCAGTGAAAGTGTTAGCGGGAGGGCCACAGATACGCAGTATTTT
CASSESVSGRATDTQYF
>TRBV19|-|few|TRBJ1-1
TGTGCCAGTAGTATAATGGGTGGGCAGGCGAACACTGAAGCTTTCTTT
CASSIMGGQANTEAFF
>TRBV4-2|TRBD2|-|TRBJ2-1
TGTGCCAGCAGCCCTGTCGGGACTAGCGTGTACAATGAGCAGTTCTTC
CASSPVGTSVYNEQFF
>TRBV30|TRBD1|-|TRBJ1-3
TGTGCCTGGAGCTCCGGACAGGGTAGGAACACCATATATTTT
CAWSSGQGRNTIYF
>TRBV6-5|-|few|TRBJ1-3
TGTGCCAGCAGTGCACAGGGCTCTGGAAACACCATATATTTT
CASSAQGSGNTIYF
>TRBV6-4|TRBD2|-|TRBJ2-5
TGTGCCAGCAGTGGTAGCGGGGCGGGAGAGACCCAGTACTTC
CASSGSGAGETQYF
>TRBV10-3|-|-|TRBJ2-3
TGTGCCATCAGTGATGAAGGAAGGAGCACAGATACGCAGTATTTT
CAISDEGRSTDTQYF
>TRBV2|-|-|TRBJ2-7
TGTGCCACCCGGGACGTCACGACCGATTTC
CATRDVTTDF
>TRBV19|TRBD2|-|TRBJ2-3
TGTGCCAGTAGTACCCTCGGGGGGACCAACACAGATACGCAGTATTTT
CASSTLGGTNTDTQYF
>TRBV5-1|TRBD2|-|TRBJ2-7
TGCGCCAGCAGCGGAGGCACGACTAGCGGGGGGGCAGACTACGAGCAGTACTTC
CASSGGTTSGGADYEQYF
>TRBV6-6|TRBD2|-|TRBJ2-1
TGTGCCAGCAGTTACCCTAGCGGGATCGCCTACAATGAGCAGTTCTTC
CASSYPSGIAYNEQFF